The 4 T cell receptor beta chains reported below all come from one sample, sequenced in a study of PD-1 blockade in classical Hodgkin lymphoma (dated by TCRdb to 2018 to 2020). The time point label, as the study defines it: cycle 4 day 1 (C4D1), after 6 weeks of nivolumab. Every trial patient had relapsed after autologous stem cell transplantation, and cohorts A, B and C differed in prior brentuximab vedotin exposure. A Miltenyi CD4+ T cell isolation kit was used for magnetic negative selection to purify CD4+ T cells from thawed PBMCs. Library method: the immunoSEQ multiplex PCR assay. TCRdb retrieved this table from immuneACCESS and kept in-frame rearrangements only. Not all clones are present; in checked studies, unresolved V genes account for under half, and no reason is known for the remainder. Recorded for this sample are around 12,000 clones; roughly 80% of them occurred a single time. In total, the top ten clones hold 2.5% to 4% of the sample.

Sequenced here: CD4+ T cells from blood, sampled before the fourth cycle of nivolumab. The receptors shown here come from a human donor with classical Hodgkin lymphoma.

V usage is TRBV5-1 and J usage is TRBJ2-5; 12 bases fit TRBD1. Germline CDR1 is SGHRS and CDR2 is YFSETQ. This CDR3 is built from 15 residues. After removal of 2 bases from V and 5 bases from J, the junction contained 4 bases not matched to a gene. CDR3 region: CASSLGTGGTETQYF. CDR3 DNA sequence: TGCGCCAGCAGCTTAGGGACAGGGGGCACGGAGACCCAGTACTTC.

This chain joins TRBV9 and TRBJ2-3; D possibly corresponds to TRBD2 (5 bases). CDR1 is SGDLS and CDR2 is YYNGEE in the germline V gene. The V gene lost 5 bases and the J gene lost 0 bases, with 16 bases spanning the gap. CDR3 size: 16 residues. CDR3 sequence (DNA): TGTGCCAGCAGATCCAACCTGGAGCGGAGCACAGATACGCAGTATTTT. It yields the protein CASRSNLERSTDTQYF. The variable domain in full, with the rest retrieved from reference TRBV9 and TRBJ2-3, is DSGVTQTPKHLITATGQRVTLRCSPRSGDLSVYWYQQSLDQGLQFLIQYYNGEERAKGNILERFSAQQFPDLHSELNLSSLELGDSALYFCASRSNLERSTDTQYFGPGTRLTVL.

The CDR3 DNA is TGTGCCAGCAGCTTGGAAGGCAGGTTGAACACTGAAGCTTTCTTT. It is translated as CASSLEGRLNTEAFF. V and J are TRBV5-4 and TRBJ1-1; D is unresolved. CDR3 length: 15 residues. Trimming stripped 0 bases from V and 0 bases from J, with 9 bases between. In germline, CDR1 is SGHNT, CDR2 YYREEE (reference sequence).

Only a few counts were recorded for this clone. The chain uses TRBV28 and TRBJ1-5, with no clear D. The CDR3 is 12 amino acids. Germline assignment: CDR1 MDHEN and CDR2 SYDVKM. The V end was cut by 3 bases, the J end by 4 bases, with 4 bases between. This CDR3 is CASSLVNQPQHF. The CDR3 nucleotides read TGTGCCAGCAGTTTGGTAAATCAGCCCCAGCATTTT.